This T cell receptor beta chain was found in a study of blood T cell repertoires in COVID-19. Study-wide context: In each case, the material was cDNA or gDNA derived from T cells, B-cell-depleted T cells, or PBMCs.

Germline assignment: CDR1 MDHEN and CDR2 SYDVKM. The CDR3 contains 12 residues. Deletions cut 6 bases from V and 4 bases from J, with 9 bases between. Recruitment covered about two dozen US areas and drew participants whose ages spanned roughly 18 to 95 years. Per the authors' pipeline: The authors estimated nucleated cell counts from reference gene primer amplification. The table came from immunoSEQ multiplex PCR; TCRdb's copy has only in-frame clones and leaves some out. D and trimming were read from the DNA, whereas the V and J calls and clone size are those reported in that table. Altogether around 470,000 clones are present, less than 95% being singletons, with the ten largest covering 0.6% to 0.7%.

The gene calls are TRBV28 and TRBJ1-2; perhaps TRBD1 as D (6 bases). The receptor comes from a man aged 18 to 30 who had recovered from COVID-19. Specimen: PBMCs or T cells enriched from blood (not recorded which). CDR3 protein: CASRIQGYGYTF. The CDR3 DNA reads as TGTGCCAGCAGAATACAGGGCTATGGCTACACCTTC.